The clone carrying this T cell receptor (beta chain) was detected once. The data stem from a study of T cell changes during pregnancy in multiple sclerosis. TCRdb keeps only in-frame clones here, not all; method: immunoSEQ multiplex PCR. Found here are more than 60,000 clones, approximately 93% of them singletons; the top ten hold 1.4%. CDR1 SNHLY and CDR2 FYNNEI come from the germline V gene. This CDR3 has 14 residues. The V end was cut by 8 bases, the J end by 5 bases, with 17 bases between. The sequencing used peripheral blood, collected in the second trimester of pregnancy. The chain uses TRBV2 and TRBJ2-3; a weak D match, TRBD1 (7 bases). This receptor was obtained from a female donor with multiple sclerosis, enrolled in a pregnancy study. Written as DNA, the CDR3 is TGTGCCAGCGCCCTTGGAGGGGGCAGAGATACGCAGTATTTT. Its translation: CASALGGGRDTQYF.